This T cell receptor beta chain was documented in a study of T-cell reconstitution after alpha-beta-depleted transplantation in children. Unmatched junction bases numbered 14, after V lost 6 bases and J lost 9 bases. CDR3 size: 15 residues. In germline, CDR1 is SGHDT, CDR2 YYEEEE. Construction of the TCRbeta library involved unique molecular identifiers. MiXCR was run by TCRdb on the PCR reads, yielding one entry per CDR3 protein. Among 500,000 to 600,000 distinct CDR3 sequences listed, 15% to 20% were seen once. The material was PBMCs from the stem cell graft donor, obtained from the stem cell graft. The sequence derives from a human donor who donated a stem cell graft to a child with acute lymphoblastic leukemia. The rearrangement links TRBV5-6 to TRBJ2-1; 8 nucleotides line up with TRBD2. The CDR3 sequence: CASTRGGLTTSEQFF. In DNA form, the CDR3 reads TGTGCCAGCACCCGGGGGGGACTGACTACCAGTGAGCAGTTCTTC. Full variable domain (outside the CDR3, taken from reference TRBV5-6 and TRBJ2-1): DAGVTQSPTHLIKTRGQQVTLRCSPKSGHDTVSWYQQALGQGPQFIFQYYEEEERQRGNFPDRFSGHQFPNYSSELNVNALLLGDSALYLCASTRGGLTTSEQFFGPGTRLTVL.